This T cell receptor beta chain was sequenced for a study of T-cell reconstitution after alpha-beta-depleted transplantation in children. The CDR3 is 14 amino acids. V shed 5 bases and J shed 1 base, with 12 bases lying between them. Germline values: CDR1 SGHRS, CDR2 YFSETQ. Study outcomes and limitations: Reportedly, only several hundred clones from non-depleted graft cells drove alpha-beta T-cell counts at about two months. At day 60, the high TCRbeta diversity found in some patients originated from recipient T cells and thymic progenitors that had survived. Once a year had passed after transplant, T-cell counts and diversity came mostly from newly produced T cells.

Concerning this clonotype: The antigen is undetermined.

Construction of the TCRbeta library involved unique molecular identifiers. Each CDR3 protein is one row after TCRdb ran MiXCR on the PCR reads. The top ten hold roughly 30% of the sample, which has around 960,000 distinct CDR3 sequences, roughly 29% seen once. Specimen: PBMCs, mostly from graft donor cells, collected 360 days after TCRalphabeta/CD19-depleted stem cell transplant. The origin of this receptor is a boy under two years old who had a stem cell transplant for SCID, so the T cells may come from the graft donor. The chain recombines TRBV5-1 with TRBJ2-5; a weak D match, TRBD1 (6 bases). CDR3 nucleotide sequence: TGCGCCAGCAGTTACAGGGTGCGCCAAGAGACCCAGTACTTC. This translates into CASSYRVRQETQYF.